This T cell receptor beta chain was profiled in a study of cytomegalovirus exposure and HLA in healthy donors. The CDR3 totals 14 residues. CDR1 SQVTM and CDR2 ANQGSEA come from the germline V gene. V gave up 7 bases and J gave up 7 bases, with 20 bases separating them. Use of 60 Vbeta and 13 Jbeta primers characterized the PCR. Sequencing used immunoSEQ multiplex PCR; TCRdb keeps in-frame clones, though not all of them. The repertoire includes tens of thousands of clones, 60% to 75% of them detected once, and about a fifth sits in the top ten. Study-wide points: Later analysis suggested most CMV-associated TCR beta chains were HLA-restricted.

In regard to this clone: What it binds is unknown.

The sample comprised PBMCs. This TCR derives from a man aged 35 to 55 in good health and CMV-seropositive. The chain recombines TRBV29-1 with TRBJ2-1, with D hard to call. The CDR3 loop reads CSASSTSPPNEQFF. In DNA form, the CDR3 reads TGCAGCGCCTCCTCCACTTCTCCTCCTAATGAGCAGTTCTTC.